This is a list of T cell receptor beta chains from one sample in a study of tumor-infiltrating lymphocytes in primary liver carcinoma. TCRdb redid the calling of the multiplex PCR reads with MiXCR, one entry per CDR3 protein. The table records 95,000 to 150,000 distinct CDR3 sequences, about 59% of them present only once. Material: liver tumor tissue from sampling region 1. All receptors come from a woman in her sixties or seventies with primary liver carcinoma and hepatitis B virus infection. The CDR3 runs from the conserved cysteine through the conserved F or W. A D gene is named only where the DNA matches it firmly. Clone size is shown for a subset of rows, as once, few, many or a class of expanded clone.

V gene	J gene	D gene	CDR3 length	clone size	CDR3 protein	CDR3 DNA
TRBV20-1	TRBJ1-1	TRBD1	15	-	CSAPGQRLWMLEAFF	TGCAGTGCTCCGGGACAGCGCTTGTGGATGTTGGAAGCTTTCTTT
TRBV5-1	TRBJ2-7	-	12	-	CARSLVSYEQYF	TGCGCCAGGAGCCTGGTCTCATACGAGCAGTACTTC
TRBV5-4	TRBJ2-5	-	15	few	CASSLEGPWGETQYF	TGTGCCAGCAGCTTGGAAGGGCCCTGGGGGGAGACCCAGTACTTC
TRBV11-2	TRBJ1-2	-	10	-	CASPGYGYAF	TGTGCCAGCCCCGGCTACGGCTACGCCTTC
TRBV11-2	TRBJ1-1	-	13	-	CASSLGGGSEDFF	TGTGCTAGCAGCTTGGGTGGGGGGTCCGAAGATTTCTTT
TRBV12-3/TRBV12-4	TRBJ2-1	TRBD2	17	-	CASSLEWTSGLYSEQFF	TGTGCCAGTAGTTTAGAGTGGACTAGCGGGTTGTACAGTGAGCAGTTCTTC
TRBV29-1	TRBJ2-3	-	13	many	CSATGSGTDTQYF	TGCAGCGCAACAGGGTCAGGCACAGATACGCAGTATTTT
TRBV11-2	TRBJ2-3	TRBD2	16	many	CASSLNWRESTDTQYF	TGTGCCAGCAGCTTAAATTGGCGGGAGTCCACAGATACGCAGTATTTT
TRBV28	TRBJ2-7	TRBD1	19	-	CANSSQRGHINPGDYEQYF	TGTGCCAACAGTTCTCAGAGGGGGCACATAAACCCTGGGGACTACGAGCAGTACTTC
TRBV5-4	TRBJ2-5	TRBD2	16	-	CASSLRLAGAPETQYF	TGTGCCAGCAGCTTACGACTAGCGGGAGCCCCAGAGACCCAGTACTTC
TRBV29-1	TRBJ2-1	-	12	once	CSVDRRGDERYF	TGCAGCGTTGATCGGCGCGGTGATGAGCGGTACTTC
TRBV11-2	TRBJ2-5	TRBD1	17	-	CASSLDLGTGVEETQYF	TGCGCCAGCAGCTTAGATCTAGGGACAGGAGTAGAAGAGACCCAGTACTTC
TRBV6-1	TRBJ2-7	TRBD1	14	-	CTSSNRGLSYEQYF	TGTACCAGCAGTAACAGGGGGCTCAGCTACGAGCAGTACTTC
TRBV6-5	TRBJ2-3	TRBD2	13	-	CVSSGTIGNTQYF	TGTGTCAGCAGTGGGACTATTGGGAATACGCAGTATTTT
TRBV11-2	TRBJ2-1	-	17	-	CASSLTPTTFFDDEQFF	TGTGCCAGCAGCTTAACCCCCACAACGTTCTTCGACGATGAGCAGTTCTTC
TRBV6-2/TRBV6-3	TRBJ2-5	TRBD2	15	many	CASSASGAGEETQYF	TGTGCCAGCAGCGCCTCTGGTGCGGGGGAAGAGACCCAGTACTTC
TRBV20-1	TRBJ2-1	TRBD2	15	-	CSARVSSLAGNEQFF	TGCAGTGCTAGAGTTTCTTCACTAGCGGGGAATGAGCAGTTCTTC
TRBV29-1	TRBJ2-2	-	14	many	CSVGKLANTGELFF	TGCAGCGTTGGTAAACTAGCGAACACCGGGGAGCTGTTTTTT
TRBV19	TRBJ2-2	TRBD2	12	-	CAAGGFTGELFF	TGTGCCGCGGGGGGCTTCACCGGGGAGCTGTTTTTT
TRBV12-3/TRBV12-4	TRBJ2-1	-	14	-	CASSLKGSVNGRFF	TGTGCCAGCAGTTTAAAGGGCAGTGTGAATGGGCGGTTCTTC
TRBV6-1	TRBJ2-7	-	15	-	CASSGPDRASYEQYF	TGTGCCAGCAGTGGTCCGGACAGAGCCTCATACGAGCAGTACTTC
TRBV21-1	TRBJ2-1	-	16	-	CASNPAAAKGNNEQFF	TGTGCCAGCAACCCCGCCGCCGCCAAAGGGAACAATGAGCAGTTCTTC
TRBV30	TRBJ2-2	-	15	once	CAWRMGNRDTGELFF	TGTGCCTGGCGTATGGGCAATCGGGACACCGGGGAGCTGTTTTTT